Described below is a single T cell receptor beta chain sequence and its context. Its antigen is still unknown. CD45RO-negative cells were positively selected for CCR7, leaving out terminally differentiated effector memory CD45RA+ cells. Recent vaccinations or acute infections were absent in the healthy HIV-negative adult donors. This sample was taken from a study of shared clonotypes between healthy human individuals. The study, taken as a whole, reports: Unshared clonotypes carried lower generation probabilities than those common to all four donors.

The CDR3 is 18 residues long. V was clipped by 5 bases and J by 0 bases, with 20 bases between them. The germline V gene has CDR1 LNHDA and CDR2 SQIVND (reference sequence). It was across several immunoSEQ plates that each subset's genomic DNA was evenly split. TCRdb's copy holds only in-frame clones and misses some; the assay was immunoSEQ multiplex PCR. This sample carries 2 million or so clones, about 94% of them seen once, and the ten largest clones take roughly 1.1%. The TCR sequence derives from a man in his late teens or twenties in good health. The V gene is TRBV19, the J gene TRBJ2-1, with D possibly matching TRBD1 (6 bases). The sequenced sample was naive CD8+ T cells sorted from blood. The CDR3 nucleotides read TGTGCCAGTAGTCGACGGACAGAATGGTCAAGCTCCTACAATGAGCAGTTCTTC. The encoded protein is CASSRRTEWSSSYNEQFF.